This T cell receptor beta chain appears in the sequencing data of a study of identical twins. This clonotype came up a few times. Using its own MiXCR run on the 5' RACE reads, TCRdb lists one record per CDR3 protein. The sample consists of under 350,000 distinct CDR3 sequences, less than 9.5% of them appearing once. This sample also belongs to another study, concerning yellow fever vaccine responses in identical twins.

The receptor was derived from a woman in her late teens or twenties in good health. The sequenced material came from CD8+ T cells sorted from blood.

The CDR3, as DNA: TGTGCCAGCAGCTTATTTGGAGGTCCCCTACTTGGGGCCAACGTCCTGACTTTC. This sequence encodes CASSLFGGPLLGANVLTF. The V call is TRBV7-6, the J call TRBJ2-6; a possible D gene is TRBD2 (5 bases). The CDR3 has 18 residues. V was pared by 2 bases and J by 3 bases, with 17 bases between. Germline V gene data show CDR1 as SGHVS and CDR2 as FNYEAQ. Filled out from reference TRBV7-6 and TRBJ2-6, the complete variable domain reads GAGVSQSPRYKVTKRGQDVALRCDPISGHVSLYWYRQALGQGPEFLTYFNYEAQQDKSGLPNDRFSAERPEGSISTLTIQRTEQRDSAMYRCASSLFGGPLLGANVLTFGAGSRLTVL.